This T cell receptor (beta chain) originates from a study of cytomegalovirus exposure and HLA in healthy donors. Whole-study findings and limits: There were over 150 TCR beta chains listed as cytomegalovirus-associated. Later analysis demonstrated an association between a missense DCLRE1C variant and TCR beta V- and J-gene trimming. Apparent HLA restriction characterized most CMV-associated TCR beta chains in a later analysis.

Trimming took 3 bases from V and 0 from J, leaving 8 bases between them. The CDR3 spans 15 residues. Germline assignment: CDR1 SGHAT and CDR2 FQNNGV. PCR employed 60 Vbeta and 13 Jbeta primers. The repertoire was sequenced with immunoSEQ multiplex PCR; TCRdb's copy has only in-frame clones and lacks some. Found here are 170,000 or so clones, about four fifths of them singletons; the top ten hold 1%. As to this clone: Its antigen is unidentified.

The TCR originated in a woman in her forties or fifties in good health and CMV-seropositive. Sequenced input: PBMCs. The gene calls are TRBV11-2 and TRBJ2-2; D unclear. The CDR3 loop is CASSFRTANTGELFF. As DNA, the CDR3 is TGTGCCAGCAGCTTCCGAACAGCGAACACCGGGGAGCTGTTTTTT.